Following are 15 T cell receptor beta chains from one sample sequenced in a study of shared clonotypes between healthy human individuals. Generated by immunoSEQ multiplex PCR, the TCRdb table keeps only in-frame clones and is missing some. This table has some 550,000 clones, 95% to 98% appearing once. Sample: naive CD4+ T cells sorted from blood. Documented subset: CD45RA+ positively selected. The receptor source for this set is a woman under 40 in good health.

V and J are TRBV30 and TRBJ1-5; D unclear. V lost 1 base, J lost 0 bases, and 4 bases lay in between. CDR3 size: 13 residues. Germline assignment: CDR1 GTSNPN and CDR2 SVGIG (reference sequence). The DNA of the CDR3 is TGTGCCTGGAGTGCTAATAGCAATCAGCCCCAGCATTTT. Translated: CAWSANSNQPQHF.

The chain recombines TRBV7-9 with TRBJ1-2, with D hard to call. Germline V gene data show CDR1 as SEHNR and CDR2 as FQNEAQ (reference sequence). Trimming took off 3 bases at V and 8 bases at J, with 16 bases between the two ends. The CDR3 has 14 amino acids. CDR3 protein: CASSFGRTELGYTF. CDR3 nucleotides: TGTGCCAGCAGCTTTGGGCGAACCGAGCTCGGCTACACCTTC. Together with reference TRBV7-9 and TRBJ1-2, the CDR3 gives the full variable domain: DTGVSQNPRHKITKRGQNVTFRCDPISEHNRLYWYRQTLGQGPEFLTYFQNEAQLEKSRLLSDRFSAERPKGSFSTLEIQRTEQGDSAMYLCASSFGRTELGYTFGSGTRLTVV.

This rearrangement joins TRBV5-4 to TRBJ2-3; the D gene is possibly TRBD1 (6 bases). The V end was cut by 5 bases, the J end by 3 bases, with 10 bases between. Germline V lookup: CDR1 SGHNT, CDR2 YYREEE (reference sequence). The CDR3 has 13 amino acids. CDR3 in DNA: TGTGCCAGCAGATCTGGACAGACAGATACGCAGTATTTT. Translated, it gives CASRSGQTDTQYF.

The CDR3: CASSTTGGPIEKLFF. CDR3 sequence (DNA): TGTGCCAGCAGCACAACAGGGGGCCCCATTGAAAAACTGTTTTTT. This chain links TRBV9 with TRBJ1-4; TRBD1 aligns across 9 bases. V dropped 4 bases and J dropped 7; count of bases not matched to a gene: 8. The CDR3 totals 15 residues. CDR1 is SGDLS and CDR2 is YYNGEE in the germline V gene.

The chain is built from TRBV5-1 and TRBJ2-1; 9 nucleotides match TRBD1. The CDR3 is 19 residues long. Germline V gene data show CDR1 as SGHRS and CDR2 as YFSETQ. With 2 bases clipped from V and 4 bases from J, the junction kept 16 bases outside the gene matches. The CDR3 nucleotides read TGCGCCAGCAGCTTTGGGACAGGGTCCCGGGTGGCTGAATACAATGAGCAGTTCTTC. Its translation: CASSFGTGSRVAEYNEQFF. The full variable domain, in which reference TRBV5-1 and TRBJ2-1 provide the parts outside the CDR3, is KAGVTQTPRYLIKTRGQQVTLSCSPISGHRSVSWYQQTPGQGLQFLFEYFSETQRNKGNFPGRFSGRQFSNSRSEMNVSTLELGDSALYLCASSFGTGSRVAEYNEQFFGPGTRLTVL.

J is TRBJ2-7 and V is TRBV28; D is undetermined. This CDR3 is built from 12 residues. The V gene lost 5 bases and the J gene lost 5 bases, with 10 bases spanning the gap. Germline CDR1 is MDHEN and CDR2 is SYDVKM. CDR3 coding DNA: TGTGCCAGCAGTCCTCCGAAGGACGAGCAGTACTTC. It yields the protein CASSPPKDEQYF. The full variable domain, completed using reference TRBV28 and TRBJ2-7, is DVKVTQSSRYLVKRTGEKVFLECVQDMDHENMFWYRQDPGLGLRLIYFSYDVKMKEKGDIPEGYSVSREKKERFSLILESASTNQTSMYLCASSPPKDEQYFGPGTRLTVT.

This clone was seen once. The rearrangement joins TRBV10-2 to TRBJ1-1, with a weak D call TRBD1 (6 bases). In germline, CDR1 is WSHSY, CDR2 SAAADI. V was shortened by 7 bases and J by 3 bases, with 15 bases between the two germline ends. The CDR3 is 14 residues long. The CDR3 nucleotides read TGCGCCAGCACCCCACAGGGATGGGACACTGAAGCTTTCTTT. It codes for CASTPQGWDTEAFF.

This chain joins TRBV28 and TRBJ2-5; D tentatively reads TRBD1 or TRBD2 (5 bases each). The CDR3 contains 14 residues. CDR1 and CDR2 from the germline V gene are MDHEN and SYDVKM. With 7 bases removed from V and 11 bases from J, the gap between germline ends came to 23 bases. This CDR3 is CASTSEGTSWEQYF. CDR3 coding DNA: TGTGCCAGCACCTCAGAGGGGACCTCCTGGGAGCAGTACTTC. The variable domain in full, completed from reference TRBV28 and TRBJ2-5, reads DVKVTQSSRYLVKRTGEKVFLECVQDMDHENMFWYRQDPGLGLRLIYFSYDVKMKEKGDIPEGYSVSREKKERFSLILESASTNQTSMYLCASTSEGTSWEQYFGPGTRLLVL.

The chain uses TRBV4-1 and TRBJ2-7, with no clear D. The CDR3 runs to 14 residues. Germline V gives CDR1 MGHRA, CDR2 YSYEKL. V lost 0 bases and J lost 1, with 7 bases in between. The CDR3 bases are TGCGCCAGCAGCCAAGATGGGGTTTCCTACGAGCAGTACTTC. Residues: CASSQDGVSYEQYF.

CDR3 DNA: TGTGCCAGCAGCGTAGTTTGGGACCAGACCTTTGGCTACACCTTC. This sequence encodes CASSVVWDQTFGYTF. The chain has TRBV9 and TRBJ1-2; possibly TRBD1 for D (5 bases). Trimming removed 0 bases from V and 7 bases from J, with 16 bases in between. Germline V lookup: CDR1 SGDLS, CDR2 YYNGEE. The CDR3 extends over 15 amino acids.

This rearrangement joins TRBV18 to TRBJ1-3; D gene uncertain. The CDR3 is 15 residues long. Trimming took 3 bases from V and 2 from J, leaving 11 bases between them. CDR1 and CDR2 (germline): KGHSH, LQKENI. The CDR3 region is CASSPNGVPGNTIYF. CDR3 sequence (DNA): TGTGCCAGCTCACCGAACGGGGTCCCTGGAAACACCATATATTTT. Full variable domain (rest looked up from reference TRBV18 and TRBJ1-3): NAGVMQNPRHLVRRRGQEARLRCSPMKGHSHVYWYRQLPEEGLKFMVYLQKENIIDESGMPKERFSAEFPKEGPSILRIQQVVRGDSAAYFCASSPNGVPGNTIYFGEGSWLTVV.

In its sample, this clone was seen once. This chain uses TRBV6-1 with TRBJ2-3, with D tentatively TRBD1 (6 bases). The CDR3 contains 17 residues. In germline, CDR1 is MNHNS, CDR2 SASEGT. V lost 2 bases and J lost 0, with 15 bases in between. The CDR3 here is CASSESFGTLSTDTQYF. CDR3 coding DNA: TGTGCCAGCAGTGAAAGTTTCGGGACACTAAGCACAGATACGCAGTATTTT.

For the CDR3, the DNA is TGTGCCAGCAGTTACAGGGGAAGGGACTATGGCTACACCTTC. Its protein is CASSYRGRDYGYTF. The V call is TRBV6-5, the J call TRBJ1-2; D possibly corresponds to TRBD1 (5 bases). From germline, CDR1 is MNHEY and CDR2 SVGAGI. The CDR3 has 14 amino acids. V was shortened by 2 bases and J by 3 bases, with 10 bases between the two germline ends.

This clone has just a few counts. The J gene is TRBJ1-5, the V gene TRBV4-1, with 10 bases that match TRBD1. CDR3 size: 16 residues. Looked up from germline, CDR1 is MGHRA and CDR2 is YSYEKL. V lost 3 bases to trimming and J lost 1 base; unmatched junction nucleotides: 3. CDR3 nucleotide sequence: TGCGCCAGCAGCCAGTGGGGACAGGGGAGCAATCAGCCCCAGCATTTT. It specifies CASSQWGQGSNQPQHF.

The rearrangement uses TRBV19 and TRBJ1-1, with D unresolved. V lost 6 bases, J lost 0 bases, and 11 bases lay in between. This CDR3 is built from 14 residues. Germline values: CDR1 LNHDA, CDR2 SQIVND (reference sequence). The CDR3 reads CASRIPQMNTEAFF. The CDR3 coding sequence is TGTGCCAGTAGAATTCCCCAAATGAACACTGAAGCTTTCTTT.